The 9 T cell receptor beta chains below were found in one sample sequenced in a study of Ad26.COV2.S vaccination and SARS-CoV-2 variants. Treatment defined: 15 to 20 received Ad26.COV2.S at low or high dose, single or two shots; about 5 received placebo; per-sample allocation not given. The samples date from day 63 after the first vaccine or placebo injection. Only in-frame clones appear in the TCRdb table, and some are missing; sequencing was by immunoSEQ multiplex PCR. This table has about 420,000 clones, approximately 90% appearing once. Specimen: peripheral blood, collected in a trial of Ad26.COV2.S vaccine versus placebo. All receptors derive from a person between 18 and 65 years old who received the Ad26.COV2.S COVID-19 vaccine or a placebo.

V is TRBV9 and J is TRBJ2-3; D might be TRBD1 or TRBD2, each matching 5 bases. Germline loops: CDR1 SGDLS, CDR2 YYNGEE. The CDR3 totals 13 residues. V was clipped by 1 base and J by 4 bases, with 7 bases between them. In DNA form, the CDR3 reads TGTGCCAGCAGCGTACAGGGAGCAGATACGCAGTATTTT. Translation gives CASSVQGADTQYF. The whole variable domain, filled in from reference TRBV9 and TRBJ2-3, reads DSGVTQTPKHLITATGQRVTLRCSPRSGDLSVYWYQQSLDQGLQFLIQYYNGEERAKGNILERFSAQQFPDLHSELNLSSLELGDSALYFCASSVQGADTQYFGPGTRLTVL.

The rearrangement joins TRBV2 to TRBJ1-2; D gene ambiguous. Between the trimmed V and J ends, which lost 2 bases and 8 bases, there was a span of 12 bases. The length of the CDR3 is 13 residues. The V gene's germline CDR1 is SNHLY and CDR2 FYNNEI. CDR3 amino acids: CASSETVLGGYTF. The CDR3 region has the DNA TGTGCCAGCAGTGAAACGGTTCTAGGAGGCTACACCTTC.

The V gene is TRBV29-1, the J gene TRBJ2-1, with 8 bases that match TRBD2. The V and J ends lost 4 bases and 7 bases, in that order; junction bases with no gene match: 6. The CDR3 is made up of 13 amino acids. Germline values: CDR1 SQVTM, CDR2 ANQGSEA. The CDR3 DNA reads TGCAGCGTTGTGACGGGGGGGGTGAATGAGCAGTTCTTC. Translating it yields CSVVTGGVNEQFF.

This chain uses TRBV7-9 with TRBJ2-2, with D possibly matching TRBD2 (6 bases). The germline CDR1 and CDR2 sequences are SEHNR and FQNEAQ (reference sequence). The CDR3 sequence is 15 residues long. The ends were cut back, 5 bases at V and 4 bases at J, with 14 bases in the middle. CDR3 nucleotide sequence: TGTGCCAGCAGCCCAGGAGGGCCAGGCACCGGGGAGCTGTTTTTT. As protein: CASSPGGPGTGELFF.

This clone was observed at least ten times. This sequence joins TRBV4-2 and TRBJ1-1; no firm D call. V dropped 0 bases and J dropped 0 bases, with 11 bases sitting between them. Per germline, CDR1 LGHNA and CDR2 YNFKEQ. The CDR3 has 16 amino acids. This CDR3 reads CASSQEAGILNTEAFF. In nucleotides, the CDR3 is TGTGCCAGCAGCCAAGAGGCAGGCATATTGAACACTGAAGCTTTCTTT.

The CDR3 sequence is CASSEAGAGRGYTF. The CDR3 DNA is TGTGCCAGCAGTGAAGCCGGGGCAGGGAGGGGCTACACCTTC. The rearrangement joins TRBV6-1 to TRBJ1-2; D is perhaps TRBD1 (5 bases). Trimming pared 0 bases from V and 8 bases from J, leaving 13 bases between. The CDR3 consists of 14 residues. Germline V gene sequence: CDR1 MNHNS, CDR2 SASEGT.

The chain couples TRBV12-2 to TRBJ2-5; TRBD2 is the table's D call, not checked against the DNA. TRBV12-2 represents a pseudogene. This CDR3 has 16 residues. CDR3 sequence reads: CASRCGGLADQETQYF. The CDR3 nucleotides are TGTGCAAGTCGCTGTGGGGGGCTAGCGGACCAAGAGACCCAGTACTTC.

The chain has TRBV28 and TRBJ2-4, with 10 bases fitting TRBD2. The CDR3 is 14 residues long. Germline trimming cut 7 bases from V and 2 bases from J; bases unmatched to any gene: 2. Germline V gene sequence: CDR1 MDHEN, CDR2 SYDVKM. CDR3: CASKRGGTKNIQYF. The CDR3 DNA sequence: TGTGCCAGCAAGCGGGGGGGGACCAAAAACATTCAGTACTTC.

The chain links TRBV7-6 to TRBJ1-4, with D maybe TRBD1 (6 bases). In germline, CDR1 is SGHVS, CDR2 FNYEAQ. The CDR3 sequence is 16 residues long. The V and J ends lost 3 bases and 3 bases respectively, with 14 bases between them. CDR3 sequence: CASSFSQGLANEKLFF. CDR3 in DNA: TGTGCCAGCAGCTTCTCCCAGGGGTTGGCTAATGAAAAACTGTTTTTT.